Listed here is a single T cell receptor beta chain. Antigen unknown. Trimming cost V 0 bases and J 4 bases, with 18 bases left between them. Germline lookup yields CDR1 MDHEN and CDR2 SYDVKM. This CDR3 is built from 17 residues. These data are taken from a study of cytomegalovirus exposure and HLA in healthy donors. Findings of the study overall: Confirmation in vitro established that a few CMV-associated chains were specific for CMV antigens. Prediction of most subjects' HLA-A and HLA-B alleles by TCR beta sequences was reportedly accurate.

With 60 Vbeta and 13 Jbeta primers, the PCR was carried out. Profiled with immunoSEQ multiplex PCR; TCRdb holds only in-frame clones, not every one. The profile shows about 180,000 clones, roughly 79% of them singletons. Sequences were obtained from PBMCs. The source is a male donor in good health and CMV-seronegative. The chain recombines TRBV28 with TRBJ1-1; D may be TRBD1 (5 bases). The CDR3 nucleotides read TGTGCCAGCAGTTTATGGTCTTTAGGGGATAGGGGCACTGAAGCTTTCTTT. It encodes CASSLWSLGDRGTEAFF.